This TCR beta chain comes out of a study of blood T cell repertoires in COVID-19. Study in general: Samples taken during acute and convalescent COVID-19 were collected in the United States, Italy and Spain. Nucleic acid was either cDNA or gDNA, and it came from T cells, B-cell-depleted T cells, or PBMCs.

V was pared by 5 bases and J by 2 bases, with 18 bases between. The CDR3 loop spans 16 amino acids. CDR1 SEHNR and CDR2 FQNEAQ come from the germline V gene (reference sequence). Per the study methods: Scientists estimated how many nucleated cells there were by amplifying reference gene primers. Method: immunoSEQ multiplex PCR; TCRdb's copy keeps in-frame clones and lacks some. From that table come the V and J calls and clone size; the DNA was used to work out D and trimming. The sample has about 99,000 clones, approximately 86% seen once. Sequencing was performed on peripheral blood. The TCR was taken from a woman between 55 and 75 years old in a cohort sampled during active or convalescent COVID-19. J is TRBJ1-2 and V is TRBV7-9; a weak D match, TRBD1 (6 bases). The CDR3: CASSPDPGQPNYGYTF. The CDR3 DNA reads TGTGCCAGCAGCCCTGATCCGGGACAACCCAACTATGGCTACACCTTC.